This TCR beta chain was profiled in a study of T cells in Graves' hyperthyroidism and ophthalmopathy. Template material for amplifying TCR beta CDR3 regions consisted of RNA transcripts. The study used the HTBI primer set for a first-round RT-PCR of the TCR CDR3. TCRdb processed the multiplex PCR reads anew with MiXCR; each CDR3 protein has one entry. The top ten hold around 8% of the sample, which has 610,000 or so distinct CDR3 sequences, more than 45% seen once. This clonotype has a single count. What it binds is unknown. General study points: Expanded thyroid clonotypes (above 0.001) were mostly also found in blood. A 13 V-J signature model discriminated ophthalmopathy versus stable hyperthyroidism.

The CDR3 is 14 residues long. Trimming removed 4 bases from V and 3 bases from J, with 13 bases in between. Germline loops: CDR1 SGDLS, CDR2 YYNGEE. Stable hyperthyroidism: no ophthalmopathy progression over 18 months of follow-up. Any patient presenting with uncontrolled infection, other autoimmune disease, pregnancy or lactation was left out. The chain recombines TRBV9 with TRBJ1-1; D might be TRBD1 (5 bases). The TCR comes from a woman aged 18-29 years with Graves' hyperthyroidism. Sequencing was performed on peripheral blood or thyroid tissue (not recorded which). The CDR3 loop is CASSPGRTDTEAFF. Written as DNA, the CDR3 is TGTGCCAGCAGCCCGGGACGGACCGACACTGAAGCTTTCTTT.